The subject of this entry is one T cell receptor (beta chain). Its antigen is not identified. V lost 7 bases to trimming and J lost 2 bases, with 12 bases between them. The CDR3 extends over 14 amino acids. Germline V CDR1 and CDR2: SNHLY, FYNNEI. The protocol was immunoSEQ multiplex PCR, while the TCRdb copy is restricted to in-frame clones and leaves out a portion. The table lists tens of thousands of clones, over 75% of them singletons, with 4.5% in the top ten. The sample belongs to a study of PD-L1 blockade in urothelial cancer. Study-wide context: In the patient group, about 90% of the roughly 29 were males with bladder-origin urothelial cancer. At 6 weeks and at 3 weeks (second dose) after treatment start, blood was analyzed. Blood yielded a median of approximately 140,000 T cells per sample. Study results and limitations: At the 3-week point, tumor-associated blood clones expanded more in durable-benefit patients.

This rearrangement joins TRBV2 to TRBJ2-4; D possibly corresponds to TRBD2 (5 bases). The starting material was PBMCs, obtained around atezolizumab (anti-PD-L1) treatment. The sequence was obtained from a man in his sixties or seventies with urothelial cancer. The CDR3 bases are TGTGCCAGCACGGGTGGAGGAACCAAAAACATTCAGTACTTC. As protein: CASTGGGTKNIQYF.